The 23 T cell receptor beta chains reported below all come from one sample, sequenced in a study of cytomegalovirus exposure and HLA in healthy donors. A multiplex PCR was run with 60 Vbeta primers and 13 Jbeta primers. Assay used: immunoSEQ multiplex PCR; TCRdb lists only in-frame clones, some missing. The profile covers 100,000 to 150,000 clones, with 83% appearing a single time and about 3.7% taken by the ten largest. Sample: PBMCs. The receptors shown here come from a middle-aged woman in good health and CMV-seropositive.

This chain joins TRBV6-5 and TRBJ2-3; 8 nucleotides match TRBD1. The V segment lost 2 bases and the J segment 2 bases; nucleotides outside the gene matches: 3. CDR3 length equals 15 residues. The V gene's germline CDR1 is MNHEY and CDR2 SVGAGI. CDR3 protein: CASSYNRGYTDTQYF. CDR3 sequence (DNA): TGTGCCAGCAGTTACAACAGGGGGTACACAGATACGCAGTATTTT.

This sequence joins TRBV2 and TRBJ2-1; 10 positions match TRBD1. The germline V gene has CDR1 SNHLY and CDR2 FYNNEI. V dropped 6 bases and J dropped 8; count of bases not matched to a gene: 7. CDR3 length: 14 residues. CDR3: CASRRDRGRDEQFF. CDR3 nucleotide sequence: TGTGCCAGCAGGAGGGACAGGGGAAGGGATGAGCAGTTCTTC. The variable domain in full, completed from reference TRBV2 and TRBJ2-1, reads EPEVTQTPSHQVTQMGQEVILRCVPISNHLYFYWYRQILGQKVEFLVSFYNNEISEKSEIFDDQFSVERPDGSNFTLKIRSTKLEDSAMYFCASRRDRGRDEQFFGPGTRLTVL.

V is TRBV27 and J is TRBJ1-1; 7 nucleotides line up with TRBD1. J gave up 7 bases and V 2 bases, and 7 bases lay outside the gene matches. CDR3 size: 14 residues. Germline V gives CDR1 MNHEY, CDR2 SMNVEV (reference sequence). CDR3 nucleotide sequence: TGTGCCAGCAGTTTACGACAGCAGGGGGGTGAAGCTTTCTTT. As protein: CASSLRQQGGEAFF.

V gene TRBV7-9 combines with J gene TRBJ1-2; TRBD1 agrees at 7 bases. Germline assignment: CDR1 SEHNR and CDR2 FQNEAQ (reference sequence). The V segment lost 6 bases and the J segment 4 bases; nucleotides outside the gene matches: 8. This CDR3 has 14 amino acids. The CDR3 region has the DNA TGTGCCAGCAGACGGGAGGGGGCGAGCTATGGCTACACCTTC. Protein sequence: CASRREGASYGYTF.

The rearrangement joins TRBV11-2 to TRBJ2-7; perhaps TRBD1 as D (5 bases). The CDR3 has 15 amino acids. The V end lost 0 bases, the J end lost 2 bases, and 11 bases lay between the germline ends. Germline V gives CDR1 SGHAT, CDR2 FQNNGV. The DNA of the CDR3 is TGTGCCAGCAGCTTAGATCAGGGTTCTCCCTACGAGCAGTACTTC. This translates into CASSLDQGSPYEQYF. Together with reference TRBV11-2 and TRBJ2-7, the CDR3 gives the full variable domain: EAGVAQSPRYKIIEKRQSVAFWCNPISGHATLYWYQQILGQGPKLLIQFQNNGVVDDSQLPKDRFSAERLKGVDSTLKIQPAKLEDSAVYLCASSLDQGSPYEQYFGPGTRLTVT.

The rearrangement joins TRBV13 to TRBJ1-6; D unclear. This CDR3 has 15 residues. Germline V gives CDR1 PRHDT, CDR2 FYEKMQ (reference sequence). Trimming cost V 3 bases and J 0 bases, with 6 bases left between them. CDR3 nucleotides: TGTGCCAGCAGCTTGTCTCGCTCCTATAATTCACCCCTCCACTTT. This translates into CASSLSRSYNSPLHF.

This rearrangement joins TRBV21-1 to TRBJ1-1. TRBV21-1 is noted as a pseudogene. The CDR3 consists of 15 residues. The CDR3 is CASLPEGKMNTEAFF. The DNA of the CDR3 is TGTGCCAGCCTACCGGAGGGCAAAATGAACACTGAAGCTTTCTTT.

The J gene is TRBJ2-1, the V gene TRBV9; D remains ambiguous. The V end lost 3 bases, the J end lost 8 bases, and 9 bases lay between the germline ends. Germline assignment: CDR1 SGDLS and CDR2 YYNGEE. The CDR3 is 12 amino acids. This CDR3 reads CASSAFTYEQFF. Here the CDR3 DNA reads TGTGCCAGCAGCGCATTTACTTATGAGCAGTTCTTC. Full variable domain (missing parts from reference TRBV9 and TRBJ2-1): DSGVTQTPKHLITATGQRVTLRCSPRSGDLSVYWYQQSLDQGLQFLIQYYNGEERAKGNILERFSAQQFPDLHSELNLSSLELGDSALYFCASSAFTYEQFFGPGTRLTVL.

This sequence joins TRBV4-3 and TRBJ2-1; 9 bases fit TRBD2. CDR3 size: 16 residues. V dropped 3 bases and J dropped 0; count of bases not matched to a gene: 3. CDR1 and CDR2 (germline): LGHNA, YSLEER. The CDR3: CASSQASGNSYNEQFF. DNA for the CDR3: TGCGCCAGCAGCCAGGCTAGCGGGAACTCCTACAATGAGCAGTTCTTC.

This clone was picked up a small number of times. The V call is TRBV11-3, the J call TRBJ2-1, with 8 nucleotides matching TRBD1. The CDR3 covers 15 residues. V shed 5 bases, J shed 2 bases, and the junction held 5 bases outside the gene matches. The germline V gene encodes CDR1 SGHNT and CDR2 YENEEA. The CDR3 protein is CASSPGQAAYNEQFF. The DNA of the CDR3 is TGTGCCAGCAGCCCGGGACAGGCTGCCTACAATGAGCAGTTCTTC.

The rearrangement uses TRBV11-2 and TRBJ2-6; a possible D gene is TRBD2 (6 bases). This CDR3 region has 15 residues. CDR1 is SGHAT, CDR2 FQNNGV, per germline. Trimming took 5 bases from V and 9 from J, leaving 17 bases between them. CDR3 loop: CASSRGLGEVNVLTF. The CDR3, as DNA: TGTGCCAGCAGCCGAGGGCTCGGGGAGGTCAACGTCCTGACTTTC.

The sample holds a few counts of this clone. V is TRBV5-1 and J is TRBJ2-1, with 14 bases matching TRBD2. The trim removed 0 bases at V and 9 bases at J, leaving 5 bases unmatched. Germline V gene sequence: CDR1 SGHRS, CDR2 YFSETQ. This CDR3 region has 16 residues. For the CDR3, the DNA is TGCGCCAGCAGCTTGGGACTAGCGGGAGGGACTAGTGAGCAGTTCTTC. Its protein product is CASSLGLAGGTSEQFF.

This clone has only a few counts. The chain uses TRBV6-1 and TRBJ2-5; tentatively, D is TRBD1 (5 bases). The CDR3 is made up of 15 amino acids. V shed 1 base and J shed 5 bases, with 14 bases lying between them. Germline CDR1 and CDR2: MNHNS and SASEGT. As DNA, the CDR3 is TGTGCCAGCAGTGAAGTATCAGGGTCCTTCGAGACCCAGTACTTC. Translating gives CASSEVSGSFETQYF.

This sequence joins TRBV5-1 and TRBJ2-7, with D hard to call. Germline CDR1 SGHRS, CDR2 YFSETQ. This CDR3 spans 16 amino acids. Trimming took 0 bases from V and 0 from J, leaving 13 bases between them. CDR3 sequence: CASSLGRAAVSYEQYF. The CDR3 DNA reads TGCGCCAGCAGCTTGGGGCGTGCGGCGGTCTCCTACGAGCAGTACTTC.

This sequence joins TRBV15 and TRBJ2-7; D possibly corresponds to TRBD2 (6 bases). Germline V lookup: CDR1 LNHNV, CDR2 YYDKDF (reference sequence). The CDR3 spans 11 residues. Trimming shortened V by 6 bases and J by 7 bases, and 10 bases separated the two germline ends. This chain's CDR3 is CATRVEGEQYF. CDR3 DNA: TGTGCCACCAGAGTGGAGGGAGAGCAGTACTTC.

V usage is TRBV5-1 and J usage is TRBJ1-2, with D possibly being TRBD1 (6 bases). The CDR3 spans 14 residues. Germline CDR1 SGHRS, CDR2 YFSETQ. Deletions cut 5 bases from V and 3 bases from J, with 14 bases between. In DNA form, the CDR3 reads TGCGCCAGCAGGGCAGGGGACGGCGACTATGGCTACACCTTC. This gives the protein CASRAGDGDYGYTF. Combining the CDR3 with reference TRBV5-1 and TRBJ1-2 gives the whole variable domain KAGVTQTPRYLIKTRGQQVTLSCSPISGHRSVSWYQQTPGQGLQFLFEYFSETQRNKGNFPGRFSGRQFSNSRSEMNVSTLELGDSALYLCASRAGDGDYGYTFGSGTRLTVV.

This chain links TRBV5-8 with TRBJ2-7; weak D call: TRBD1 (5 bases). Germline CDR1 reads SGHTS; CDR2 reads YDEGEE. Trimming took off 0 bases at V and 2 bases at J, with 9 bases between the two ends. The CDR3 loop spans 14 amino acids. CDR3 protein: CASSLVGVTYEQYF. CDR3 in DNA: TGTGCCAGCAGCTTGGTAGGGGTTACCTACGAGCAGTACTTC.

The chain links TRBV28 to TRBJ1-1; D remains unclear. V lost 6 bases and J 1 base, leaving 12 bases between the germline ends. The CDR3 is 14 amino acids. CDR1 is MDHEN and CDR2 is SYDVKM in the germline V gene. The CDR3 coding sequence is TGTGCCAGCAGCCTGACTTCCCAGAACACTGAAGCTTTCTTT. Its protein product is CASSLTSQNTEAFF. Filled out from reference TRBV28 and TRBJ1-1, the complete variable domain reads DVKVTQSSRYLVKRTGEKVFLECVQDMDHENMFWYRQDPGLGLRLIYFSYDVKMKEKGDIPEGYSVSREKKERFSLILESASTNQTSMYLCASSLTSQNTEAFFGQGTRLTVV.

The rearrangement links TRBV6-5 to TRBJ2-7; D gene unclear. Trimming took 0 bases from V and 3 from J, leaving 6 bases between them. This CDR3 is 13 amino acids long. Germline loops: CDR1 MNHEY, CDR2 SVGAGI. The CDR3 nucleotides are TGTGCCAGCAGTTACTCTCCCCTCTACGAGCAGTACTTC. This translates into CASSYSPLYEQYF.

The gene calls are TRBV9 and TRBJ2-5; tentatively, D is TRBD1 (6 bases). Germline CDR1 is SGDLS and CDR2 is YYNGEE. There are 13 residues in the CDR3. V dropped 3 bases and J dropped 2 bases, with 8 bases sitting between them. CDR3 coding DNA: TGTGCCAGCAGCGCAGGGGATCAAGAGACCCAGTACTTC. Its protein product is CASSAGDQETQYF.

As DNA, the CDR3 is TGTGCCAGCAGTTGGACACAGAATCAGCCCCAGCATTTT. It codes for CASSWTQNQPQHF. The rearrangement joins TRBV27 to TRBJ1-5; the D gene is possibly TRBD1 (5 bases). The V end was cut by 4 bases, the J end by 4 bases, with 8 bases between. From germline, CDR1 is MNHEY and CDR2 SMNVEV (reference sequence). The CDR3 spans 13 residues.

The V call is TRBV19, the J call TRBJ2-1, with 12 bases matching TRBD2. The junction had 6 bases not matched to a gene; V was cut back by 2 bases and J by 7 bases. This CDR3 is 16 amino acids long. CDR1 is LNHDA and CDR2 is SQIVND in the germline V gene (reference sequence). In nucleotides, the CDR3 is TGTGCCAGTAGTATATTGCTAGCGGGAGGGCAAAATGAGCAGTTCTTC. It is translated as CASSILLAGGQNEQFF.

V usage is TRBV5-5 and J usage is TRBJ1-1; D is perhaps TRBD1 (6 bases). CDR1 SGHKS and CDR2 YYEKEE come from the germline V gene (reference sequence). This CDR3 contains 12 residues. V lost 1 base to trimming and J lost 6 bases, with 7 bases between them. The CDR3: CASSLPGAEAFF. CDR3 nucleotides: TGTGCCAGCAGCTTGCCAGGGGCTGAAGCTTTCTTT.